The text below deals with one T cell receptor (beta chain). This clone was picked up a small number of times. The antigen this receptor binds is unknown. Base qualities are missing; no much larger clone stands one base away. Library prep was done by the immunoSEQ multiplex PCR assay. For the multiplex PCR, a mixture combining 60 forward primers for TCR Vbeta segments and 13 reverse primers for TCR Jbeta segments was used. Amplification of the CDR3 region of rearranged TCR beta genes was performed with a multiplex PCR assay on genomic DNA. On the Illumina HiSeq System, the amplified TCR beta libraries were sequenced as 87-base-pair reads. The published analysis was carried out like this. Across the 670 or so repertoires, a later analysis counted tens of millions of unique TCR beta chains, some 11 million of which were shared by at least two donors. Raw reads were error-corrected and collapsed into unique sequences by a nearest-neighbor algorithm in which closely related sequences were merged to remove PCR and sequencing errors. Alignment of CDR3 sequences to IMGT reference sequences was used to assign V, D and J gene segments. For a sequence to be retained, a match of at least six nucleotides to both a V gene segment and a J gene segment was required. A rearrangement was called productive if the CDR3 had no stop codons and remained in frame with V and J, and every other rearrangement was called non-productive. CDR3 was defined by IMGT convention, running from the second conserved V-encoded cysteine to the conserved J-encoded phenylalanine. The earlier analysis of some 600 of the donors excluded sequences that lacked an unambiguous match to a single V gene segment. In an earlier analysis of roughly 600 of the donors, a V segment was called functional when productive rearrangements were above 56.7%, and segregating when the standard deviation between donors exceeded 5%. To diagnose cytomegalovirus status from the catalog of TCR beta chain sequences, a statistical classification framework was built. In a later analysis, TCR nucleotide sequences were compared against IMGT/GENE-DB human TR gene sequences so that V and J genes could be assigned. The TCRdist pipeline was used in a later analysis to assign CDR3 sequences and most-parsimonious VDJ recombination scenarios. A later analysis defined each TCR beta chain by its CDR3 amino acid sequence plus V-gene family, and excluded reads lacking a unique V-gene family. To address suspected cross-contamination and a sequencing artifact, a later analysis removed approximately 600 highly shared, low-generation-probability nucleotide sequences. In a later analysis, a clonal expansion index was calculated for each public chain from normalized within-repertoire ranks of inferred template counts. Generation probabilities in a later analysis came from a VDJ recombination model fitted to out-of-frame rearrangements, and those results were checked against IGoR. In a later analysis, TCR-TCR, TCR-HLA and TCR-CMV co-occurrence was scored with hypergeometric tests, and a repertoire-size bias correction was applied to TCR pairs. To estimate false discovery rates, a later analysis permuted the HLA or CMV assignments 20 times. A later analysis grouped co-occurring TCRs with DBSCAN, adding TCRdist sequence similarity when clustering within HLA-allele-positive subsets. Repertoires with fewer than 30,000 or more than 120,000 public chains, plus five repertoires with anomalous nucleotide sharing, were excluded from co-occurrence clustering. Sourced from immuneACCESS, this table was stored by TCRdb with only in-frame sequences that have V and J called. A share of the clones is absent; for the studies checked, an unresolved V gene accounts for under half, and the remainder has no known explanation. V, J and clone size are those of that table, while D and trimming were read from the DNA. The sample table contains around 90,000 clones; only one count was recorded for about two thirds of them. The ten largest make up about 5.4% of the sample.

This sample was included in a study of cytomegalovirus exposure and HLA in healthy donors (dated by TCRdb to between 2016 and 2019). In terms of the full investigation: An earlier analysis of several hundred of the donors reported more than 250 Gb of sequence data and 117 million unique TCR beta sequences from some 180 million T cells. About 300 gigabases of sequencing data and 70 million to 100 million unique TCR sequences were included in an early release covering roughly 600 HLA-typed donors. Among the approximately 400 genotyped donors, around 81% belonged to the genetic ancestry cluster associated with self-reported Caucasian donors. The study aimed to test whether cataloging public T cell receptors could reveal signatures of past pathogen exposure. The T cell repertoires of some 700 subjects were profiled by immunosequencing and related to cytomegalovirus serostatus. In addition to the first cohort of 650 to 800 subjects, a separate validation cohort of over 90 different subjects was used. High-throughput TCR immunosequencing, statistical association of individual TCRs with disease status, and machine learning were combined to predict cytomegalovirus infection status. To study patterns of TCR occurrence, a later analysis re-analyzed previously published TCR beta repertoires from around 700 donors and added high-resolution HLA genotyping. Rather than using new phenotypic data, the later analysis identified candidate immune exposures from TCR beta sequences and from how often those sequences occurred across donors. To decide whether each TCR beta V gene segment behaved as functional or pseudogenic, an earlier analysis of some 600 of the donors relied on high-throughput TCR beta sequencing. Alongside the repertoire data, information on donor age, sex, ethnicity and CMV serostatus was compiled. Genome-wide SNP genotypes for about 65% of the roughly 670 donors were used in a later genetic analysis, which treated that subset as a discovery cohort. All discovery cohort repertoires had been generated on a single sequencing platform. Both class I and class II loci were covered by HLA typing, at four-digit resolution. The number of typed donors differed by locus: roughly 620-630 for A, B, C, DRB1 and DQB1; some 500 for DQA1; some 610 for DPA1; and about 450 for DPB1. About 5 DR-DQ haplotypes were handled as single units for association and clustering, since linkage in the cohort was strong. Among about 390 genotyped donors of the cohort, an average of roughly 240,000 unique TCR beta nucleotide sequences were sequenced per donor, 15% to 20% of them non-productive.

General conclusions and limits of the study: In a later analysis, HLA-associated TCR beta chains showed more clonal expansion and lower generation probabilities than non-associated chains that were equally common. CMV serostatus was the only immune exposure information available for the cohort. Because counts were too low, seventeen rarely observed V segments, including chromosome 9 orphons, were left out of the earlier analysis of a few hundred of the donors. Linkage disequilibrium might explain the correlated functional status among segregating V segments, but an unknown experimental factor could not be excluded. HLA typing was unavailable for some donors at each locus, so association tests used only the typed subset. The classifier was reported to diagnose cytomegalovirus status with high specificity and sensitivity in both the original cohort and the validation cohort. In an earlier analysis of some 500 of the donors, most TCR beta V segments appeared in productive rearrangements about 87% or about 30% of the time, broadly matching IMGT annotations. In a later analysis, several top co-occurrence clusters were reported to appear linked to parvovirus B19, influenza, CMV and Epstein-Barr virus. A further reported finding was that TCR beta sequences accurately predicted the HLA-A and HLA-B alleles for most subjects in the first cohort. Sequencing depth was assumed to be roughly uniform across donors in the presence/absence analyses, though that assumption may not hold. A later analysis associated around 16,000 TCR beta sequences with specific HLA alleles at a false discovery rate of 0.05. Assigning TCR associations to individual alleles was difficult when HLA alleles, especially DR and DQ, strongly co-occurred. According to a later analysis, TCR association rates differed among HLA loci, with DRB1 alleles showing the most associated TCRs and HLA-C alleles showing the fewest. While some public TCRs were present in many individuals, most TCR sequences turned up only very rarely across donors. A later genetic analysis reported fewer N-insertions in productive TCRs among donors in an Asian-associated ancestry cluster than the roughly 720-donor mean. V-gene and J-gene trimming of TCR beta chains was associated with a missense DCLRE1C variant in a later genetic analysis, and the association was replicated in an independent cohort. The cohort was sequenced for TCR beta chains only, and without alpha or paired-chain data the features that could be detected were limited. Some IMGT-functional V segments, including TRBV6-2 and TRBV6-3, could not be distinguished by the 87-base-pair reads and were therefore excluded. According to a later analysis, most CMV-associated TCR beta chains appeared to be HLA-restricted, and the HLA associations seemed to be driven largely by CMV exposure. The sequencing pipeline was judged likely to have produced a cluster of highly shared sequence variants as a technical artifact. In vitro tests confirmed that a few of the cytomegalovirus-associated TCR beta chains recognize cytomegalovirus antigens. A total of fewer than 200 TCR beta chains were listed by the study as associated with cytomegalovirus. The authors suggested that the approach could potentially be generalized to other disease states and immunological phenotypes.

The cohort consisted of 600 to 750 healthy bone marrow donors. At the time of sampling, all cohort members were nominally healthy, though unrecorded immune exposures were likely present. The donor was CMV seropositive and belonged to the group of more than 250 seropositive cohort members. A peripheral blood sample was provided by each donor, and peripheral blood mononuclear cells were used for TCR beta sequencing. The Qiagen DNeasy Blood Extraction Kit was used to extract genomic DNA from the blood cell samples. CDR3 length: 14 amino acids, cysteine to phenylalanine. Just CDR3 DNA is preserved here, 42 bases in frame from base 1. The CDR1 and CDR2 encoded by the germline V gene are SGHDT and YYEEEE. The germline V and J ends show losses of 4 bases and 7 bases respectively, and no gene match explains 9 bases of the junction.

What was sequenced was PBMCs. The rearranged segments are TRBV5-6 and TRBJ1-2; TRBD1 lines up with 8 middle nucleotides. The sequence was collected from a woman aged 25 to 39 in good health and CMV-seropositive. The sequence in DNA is TGTGCCAGCAGCCGTCGACAGGGGCTTTGTGGCTACACCTTC. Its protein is CASSRRQGLCGYTF.